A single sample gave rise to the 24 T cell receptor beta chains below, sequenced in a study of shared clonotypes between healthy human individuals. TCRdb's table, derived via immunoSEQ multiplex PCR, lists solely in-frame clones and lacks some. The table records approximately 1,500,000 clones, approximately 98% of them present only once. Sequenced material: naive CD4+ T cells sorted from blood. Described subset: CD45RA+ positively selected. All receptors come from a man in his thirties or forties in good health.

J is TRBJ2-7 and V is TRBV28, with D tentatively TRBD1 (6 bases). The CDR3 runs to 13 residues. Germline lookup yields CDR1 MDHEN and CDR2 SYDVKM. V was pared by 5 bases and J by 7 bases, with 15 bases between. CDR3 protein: CASSDTGLGEQYF. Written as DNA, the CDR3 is TGTGCCAGCAGTGATACAGGGTTGGGAGAGCAGTACTTC.

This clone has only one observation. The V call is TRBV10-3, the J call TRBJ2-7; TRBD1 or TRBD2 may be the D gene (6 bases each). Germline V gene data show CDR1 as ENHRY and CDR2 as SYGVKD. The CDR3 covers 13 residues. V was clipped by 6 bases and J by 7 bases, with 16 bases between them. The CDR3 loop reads CAIRGGPDGEQYF. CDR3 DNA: TGTGCCATCAGGGGGGGCCCGGATGGGGAGCAGTACTTC.

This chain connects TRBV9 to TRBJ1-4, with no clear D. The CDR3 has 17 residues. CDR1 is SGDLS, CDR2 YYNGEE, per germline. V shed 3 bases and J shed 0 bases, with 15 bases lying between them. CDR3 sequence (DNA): TGTGCCAGCAGCGCCGGCGGGGTGGGTCCAACTAATGAAAAACTGTTTTTT. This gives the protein CASSAGGVGPTNEKLFF.

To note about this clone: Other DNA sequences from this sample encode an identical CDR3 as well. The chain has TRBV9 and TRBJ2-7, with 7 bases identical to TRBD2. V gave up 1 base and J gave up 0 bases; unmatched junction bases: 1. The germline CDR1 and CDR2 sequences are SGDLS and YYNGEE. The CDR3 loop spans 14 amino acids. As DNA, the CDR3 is TGTGCCAGCAGCGTAACGGGGGGCTCCTACGAGCAGTACTTC. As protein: CASSVTGGSYEQYF.

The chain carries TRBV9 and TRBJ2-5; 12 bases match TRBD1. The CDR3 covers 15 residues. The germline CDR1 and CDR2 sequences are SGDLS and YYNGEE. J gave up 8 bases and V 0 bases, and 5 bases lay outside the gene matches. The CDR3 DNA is TGTGCCAGCAGCGTAGATGGGACAGGGGGCCAAACCCAGTACTTC. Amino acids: CASSVDGTGGQTQYF.

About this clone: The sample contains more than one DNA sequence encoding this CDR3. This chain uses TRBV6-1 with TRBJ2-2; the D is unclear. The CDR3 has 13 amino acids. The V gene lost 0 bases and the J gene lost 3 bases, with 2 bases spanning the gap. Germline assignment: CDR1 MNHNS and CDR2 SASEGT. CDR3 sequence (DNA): TGTGCCAGCAGTGAAGCCTACACCGGGGAGCTGTTTTTT. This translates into CASSEAYTGELFF.

CDR3 sequence: CASGLKGSSTDTQYF. The DNA for the CDR3 is TGTGCTAGTGGTTTAAAGGGATCTAGCACAGATACGCAGTATTTT. V gene TRBV12-5 combines with J gene TRBJ2-3; D not resolved. CDR3 length: 15 residues. Germline V CDR1 and CDR2: LGHNT, FRNRAP. The V end lost 3 bases, the J end lost 0 bases, and 10 bases lay between the germline ends.

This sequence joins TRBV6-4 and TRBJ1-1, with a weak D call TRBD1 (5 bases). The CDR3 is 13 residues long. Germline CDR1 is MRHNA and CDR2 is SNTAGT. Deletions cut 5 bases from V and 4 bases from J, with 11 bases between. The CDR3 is CASSLTGATEAFF. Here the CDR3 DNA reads TGTGCCAGCAGTCTTACAGGAGCCACTGAAGCTTTCTTT.

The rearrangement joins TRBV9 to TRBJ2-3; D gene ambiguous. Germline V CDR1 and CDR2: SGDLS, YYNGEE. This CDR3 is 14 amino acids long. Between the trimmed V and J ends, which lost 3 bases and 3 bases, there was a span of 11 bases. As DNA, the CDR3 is TGTGCCAGCAGCGCTGGGCCCAAAACAGATACGCAGTATTTT. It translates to CASSAGPKTDTQYF. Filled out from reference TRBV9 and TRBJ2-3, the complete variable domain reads DSGVTQTPKHLITATGQRVTLRCSPRSGDLSVYWYQQSLDQGLQFLIQYYNGEERAKGNILERFSAQQFPDLHSELNLSSLELGDSALYFCASSAGPKTDTQYFGPGTRLTVL.

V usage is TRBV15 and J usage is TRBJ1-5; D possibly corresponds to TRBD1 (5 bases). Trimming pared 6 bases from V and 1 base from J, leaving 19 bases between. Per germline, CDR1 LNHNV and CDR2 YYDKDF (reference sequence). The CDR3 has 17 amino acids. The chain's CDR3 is CATRDISYDRSNQPQHF. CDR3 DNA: TGTGCCACCAGGGACATTTCTTACGACCGGAGCAATCAGCCCCAGCATTTT.

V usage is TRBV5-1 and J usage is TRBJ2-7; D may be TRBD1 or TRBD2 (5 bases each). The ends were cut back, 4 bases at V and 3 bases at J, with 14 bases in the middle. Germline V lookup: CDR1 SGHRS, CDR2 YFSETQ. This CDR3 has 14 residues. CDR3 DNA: TGCGCCAGCAGCGTACCGGGACGAGGCTACGAGCAGTACTTC. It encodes CASSVPGRGYEQYF.

This CDR3 is CASSLLQGGSYGYTF. The CDR3 nucleotides read TGTGCCAGCAGTTTACTTCAGGGAGGTTCCTATGGCTACACCTTC. This chain joins TRBV28 and TRBJ1-2; D possibly corresponds to TRBD1 (5 bases). Germline loops: CDR1 MDHEN, CDR2 SYDVKM. The CDR3 runs to 15 residues. Trimming removed 2 bases at V and 4 bases at J, with 14 bases between.

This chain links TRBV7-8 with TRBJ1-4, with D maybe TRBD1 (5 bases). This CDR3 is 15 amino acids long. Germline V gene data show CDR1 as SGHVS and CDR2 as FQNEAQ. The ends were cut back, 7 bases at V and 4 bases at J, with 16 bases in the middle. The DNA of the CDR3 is TGTGCCAGCACCCCGGCCAGGGTGGGTAATGAAAAACTGTTTTTT. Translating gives CASTPARVGNEKLFF. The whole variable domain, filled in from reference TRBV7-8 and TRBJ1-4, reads GAGVSQSPRYKVAKRGQDVALRCDPISGHVSLFWYQQALGQGPEFLTYFQNEAQLDKSGLPSDRFFAERPEGSVSTLKIQRTQQEDSAVYLCASTPARVGNEKLFFGSGTQLSVL.

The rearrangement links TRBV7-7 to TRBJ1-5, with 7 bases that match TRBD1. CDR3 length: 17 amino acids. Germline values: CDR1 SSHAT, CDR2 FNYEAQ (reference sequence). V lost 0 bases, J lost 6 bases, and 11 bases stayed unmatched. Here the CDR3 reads CASSLATHRGGCQPQHF. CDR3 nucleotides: TGTGCCAGCAGCTTAGCCACCCACAGGGGAGGCTGTCAGCCCCAGCATTTT.

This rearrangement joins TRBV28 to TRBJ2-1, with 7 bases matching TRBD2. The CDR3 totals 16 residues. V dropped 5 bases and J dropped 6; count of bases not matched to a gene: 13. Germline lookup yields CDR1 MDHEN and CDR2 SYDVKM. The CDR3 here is CASSLSIGAGPNEQFF. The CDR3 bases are TGTGCCAGCAGTCTGTCGATAGGAGCGGGGCCCAATGAGCAGTTCTTC.

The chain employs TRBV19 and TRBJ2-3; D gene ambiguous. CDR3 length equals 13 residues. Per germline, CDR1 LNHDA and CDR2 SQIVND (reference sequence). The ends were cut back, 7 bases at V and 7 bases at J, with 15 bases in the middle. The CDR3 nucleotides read TGTGCCAGTAAGGACCGGCTCCCAAATACGCAGTATTTT. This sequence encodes CASKDRLPNTQYF.

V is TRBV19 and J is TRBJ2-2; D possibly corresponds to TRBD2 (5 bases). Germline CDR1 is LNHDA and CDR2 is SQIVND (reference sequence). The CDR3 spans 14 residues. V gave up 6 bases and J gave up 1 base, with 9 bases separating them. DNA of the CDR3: TGTGCCAGTAGGCTCGGAGGGAACACCGGGGAGCTGTTTTTT. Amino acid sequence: CASRLGGNTGELFF. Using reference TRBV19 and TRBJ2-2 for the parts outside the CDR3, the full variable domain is DGGITQSPKYLFRKEGQNVTLSCEQNLNHDAMYWYRQDPGQGLRLIYYSQIVNDFQKGDIAEGYSVSREKKESFPLTVTSAQKNPTAFYLCASRLGGNTGELFFGEGSRLTVL.

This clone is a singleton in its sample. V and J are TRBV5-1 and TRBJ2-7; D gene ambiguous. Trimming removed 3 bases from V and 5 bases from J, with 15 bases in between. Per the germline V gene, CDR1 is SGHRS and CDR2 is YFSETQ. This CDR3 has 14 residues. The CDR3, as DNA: TGCGCCAGCAGCTCCAGGACCACGGCGAACGAGCAGTACTTC. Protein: CASSSRTTANEQYF.

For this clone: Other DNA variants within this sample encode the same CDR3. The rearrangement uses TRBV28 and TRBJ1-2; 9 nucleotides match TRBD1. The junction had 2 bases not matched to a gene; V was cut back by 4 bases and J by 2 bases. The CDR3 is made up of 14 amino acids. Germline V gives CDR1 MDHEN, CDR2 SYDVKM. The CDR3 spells CASSSGTGNYGYTF. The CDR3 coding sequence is TGTGCCAGCAGTTCCGGGACAGGGAACTATGGCTACACCTTC.

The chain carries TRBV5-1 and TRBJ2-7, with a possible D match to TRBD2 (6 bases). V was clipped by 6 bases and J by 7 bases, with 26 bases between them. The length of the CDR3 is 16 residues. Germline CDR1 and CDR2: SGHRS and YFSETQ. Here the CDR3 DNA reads TGCGCCAGCACCCCTCCGTTTCTGGGGGGATCTCGGGAGCAGTACTTC. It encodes CASTPPFLGGSREQYF.

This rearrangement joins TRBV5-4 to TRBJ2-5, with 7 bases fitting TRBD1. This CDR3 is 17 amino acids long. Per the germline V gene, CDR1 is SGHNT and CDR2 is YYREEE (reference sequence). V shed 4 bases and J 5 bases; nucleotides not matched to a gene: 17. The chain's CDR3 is CASSPQFKAGRGETQYF. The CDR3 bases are TGTGCCAGCAGCCCCCAGTTCAAGGCGGGCAGGGGGGAGACCCAGTACTTC.

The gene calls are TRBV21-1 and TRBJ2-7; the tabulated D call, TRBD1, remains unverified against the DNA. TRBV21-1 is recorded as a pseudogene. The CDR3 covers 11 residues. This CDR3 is CASSNSGEQYF. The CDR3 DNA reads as TGTGCCAGCAGCAATTCAGGCGAGCAGTACTTC.

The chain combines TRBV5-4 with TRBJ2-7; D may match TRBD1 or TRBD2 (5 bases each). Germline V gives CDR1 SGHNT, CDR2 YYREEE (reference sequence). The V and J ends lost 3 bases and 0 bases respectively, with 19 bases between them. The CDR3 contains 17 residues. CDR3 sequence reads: CASSSPFGTATSYEQYF. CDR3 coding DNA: TGTGCCAGCAGCTCACCGTTCGGGACCGCTACCTCCTACGAGCAGTACTTC.

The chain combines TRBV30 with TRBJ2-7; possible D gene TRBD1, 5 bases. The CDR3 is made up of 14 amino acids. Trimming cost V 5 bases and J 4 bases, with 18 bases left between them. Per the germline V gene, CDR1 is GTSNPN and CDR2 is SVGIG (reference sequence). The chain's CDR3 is CAWSRRPRGYEQYF. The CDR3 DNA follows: TGTGCCTGGTCTCGCCGGCCTAGGGGATACGAGCAGTACTTC.